This T cell receptor beta chain was sequenced for a study of cytomegalovirus exposure and HLA in healthy donors. CDR3 size: 13 residues. Germline CDR1 reads GTSNPN; CDR2 reads SVGIG (reference sequence). V dropped 0 bases and J dropped 6 bases, with 8 bases sitting between them. Study-wide results and limits: In a later analysis, an Asian-associated ancestry cluster reportedly showed fewer N-insertions than the roughly 700-donor mean. Confirmation in vitro established that a few CMV-associated chains were specific for CMV antigens. For most TCR beta V segments, an earlier analysis put the productive rate at about 87% or about 30% of the time.

60 Vbeta and 13 Jbeta primers were used in PCR. TCRdb keeps only in-frame clones here, not all; method: immunoSEQ multiplex PCR. The data show 90,000 to 130,000 clones, about 73% seen once. Comments on this clone: Its antigen remains unknown.

V is TRBV30 and J is TRBJ2-2; the D is unclear. The sample was PBMCs. This sequence originates from a woman in her 30s in good health and CMV-seronegative. For the CDR3, the DNA is TGTGCCTGGAGTGTAGCTGGTTCCGGGGAGCTGTTTTTT. Translation: CAWSVAGSGELFF.